A single sample gave rise to the 11 T cell receptor beta chains below, sequenced in a study of cytomegalovirus exposure and HLA in healthy donors. The primer mix had 60 Vbeta and 13 Jbeta primers. TCRdb's table, derived via immunoSEQ multiplex PCR, lists solely in-frame clones and lacks some. The profile shows under 200,000 clones, 70% to 85% of them singletons. The sample comprised PBMCs. These receptors all come from a man aged 45-65 years in good health and CMV-seropositive.

This clone came up a few times. The chain combines TRBV21-1 with TRBJ2-4; TRBD2 is taken as the D call from the table, unchecked against the DNA. TRBV21-1 is shown as a pseudogene. The CDR3 has 15 residues. DNA of the CDR3: TGTGCCAGCAGGGTTCGGACTAGCGGCAAAAACATTCAGTACTTC. Protein sequence: CASRVRTSGKNIQYF.

This clone showed up just once. The rearrangement joins TRBV5-4 to TRBJ2-1; D remains ambiguous. Trimming shortened V by 3 bases and J by 6 bases, and 7 bases separated the two germline ends. There are 12 residues in the CDR3. The germline V gene has CDR1 SGHNT and CDR2 YYREEE (reference sequence). CDR3 DNA sequence: TGTGCCAGCAGCTCCCTGGCCAATGAGCAGTTCTTC. It translates to CASSSLANEQFF.

The rearrangement joins TRBV5-5 to TRBJ2-2, with 10 bases identical to TRBD1. Looked up from germline, CDR1 is SGHKS and CDR2 is YYEKEE (reference sequence). The CDR3 is 18 amino acids. J lost 4 bases, V lost 4 bases, and 13 bases had no gene match. The CDR3 DNA reads as TGTGCCAGCAGCGCGTTGGGACAGGGGTCGGGATTCACCGGGGAGCTGTTTTTT. Translating it yields CASSALGQGSGFTGELFF.

This chain links TRBV6-1 with TRBJ1-2; 8 nucleotides align to TRBD1. Germline V gene sequence: CDR1 MNHNS, CDR2 SASEGT. V was pared by 1 base and J by 3 bases, with 1 base of the junction left unmatched. The CDR3 spans 14 residues. This CDR3 is CASSEGQGHYGYTF. The CDR3 DNA is TGTGCCAGCAGTGAAGGACAGGGGCACTATGGCTACACCTTC.

This sequence joins TRBV7-4 and TRBJ1-5, with unresolved D. Germline V gene sequence: CDR1 SGHVT, CDR2 SQSDAQ. The CDR3 extends over 17 amino acids. V lost 1 base, J lost 0 bases, and 13 bases lay in between. CDR3 sequence: CASSLVTGKDSNQPQHF. The CDR3 DNA sequence: TGTGCCAGCAGCTTAGTGACTGGAAAGGATAGCAATCAGCCCCAGCATTTT.

The rearrangement joins TRBV29-1 to TRBJ2-7; TRBD2 aligns across 8 bases. The length of the CDR3 is 17 residues. V was clipped by 3 bases and J by 1 base; unmatched bases: 14. In germline, CDR1 is SQVTM, CDR2 ANQGSEA. The CDR3 DNA reads TGCAGCGTTGAGGTTCCCGGGAGGGCCGAGAAATCCTACGAGCAGTACGTC. This encodes CSVEVPGRAEKSYEQYV.

The chain joins TRBV18 to TRBJ2-7; 13 nucleotides align to TRBD2. Trimming at V came to 2 bases and at J to 3 bases, leaving 7 bases not matched to a gene. Germline V gene sequence: CDR1 KGHSH, CDR2 LQKENI. The CDR3 has 17 amino acids. The DNA for the CDR3 is TGTGCCAGCTCACCAGAACTAGCGGGAGGGCCTAACTACGAGCAGTACGTC. Its translation: CASSPELAGGPNYEQYV.

The genes are TRBV30 and TRBJ2-2, with a possible D match to TRBD2 (6 bases). CDR3 length equals 14 residues. Germline CDR1 GTSNPN, CDR2 SVGIG (reference sequence). Trimming took off 3 bases at V and 3 bases at J, with 11 bases between the two ends. CDR3 protein: CAWSAGTDTGELFF. CDR3 coding DNA: TGTGCCTGGAGCGCGGGGACGGACACCGGGGAGCTGTTTTTT. Complete variable domain (other parts from reference TRBV30 and TRBJ2-2): SQTIHQWPATLVQPVGSPLSLECTVEGTSNPNLYWYRQAAGRGLQLLFYSVGIGQISSEVPQNLSASRPQDRQFILSSKKLLLSDSGFYLCAWSAGTDTGELFFGEGSRLTVL.

This chain connects TRBV7-2 to TRBJ2-2; 11 nucleotides agree with TRBD2. Germline V CDR1 and CDR2: SGHTA, FQGNSA. This CDR3 has 17 residues. V shed 2 bases and J 6 bases; nucleotides not matched to a gene: 8. CDR3 residues: CASSLNPSGRMAGELFF. The DNA of the CDR3 is TGTGCCAGCAGCTTAAACCCTAGCGGGAGGATGGCCGGGGAGCTGTTTTTT.

This sequence joins TRBV7-3 and TRBJ2-3; TRBD2 matches at 7 bases. J gave up 5 bases and V 5 bases, and 4 bases lay outside the gene matches. The germline V gene encodes CDR1 SGHTA and CDR2 FQGTGA. The CDR3 is 13 amino acids. CDR3 region: CASSRLAQDTQYF. The CDR3 DNA follows: TGTGCCAGCAGCCGACTAGCTCAAGATACGCAGTATTTT.

This clone was found a few times. Germline is not matched at one junction end, which may reflect a read error. This chain uses TRBV29-1 with TRBJ1-2, with 7 bases lining up with TRBD1. The CDR3 consists of 10 residues. Germline assignment: CDR1 SQVTM and CDR2 ANQGSEA. The CDR3 nucleotides are TGCAGCGTTGAAGGACAGGGTCTATTGTGG. Translating it yields CSVEGQGLLW.